This T cell receptor (beta chain) appears in the sequencing data of a study of shared clonotypes between healthy human individuals. Only in-frame clones appear in the TCRdb table, and some are missing; sequencing was by immunoSEQ multiplex PCR. The sample has more than 450,000 clones; 75% to 85% are singletons. The CDR3 loop spans 14 amino acids. Germline lookup yields CDR1 SEHNR and CDR2 FQNEAQ (reference sequence). V shed 5 bases and J 4 bases; nucleotides not matched to a gene: 7. The chain joins TRBV7-9 to TRBJ2-7; 8 bases align to TRBD1. The sequenced sample consisted of PBMCs. The receptor's source is a woman in her 40s in good health. Some clones in this sample may be carry-over from other donors' samples. In nucleotides, the CDR3 is TGTGCCAGCAGCCGCGGGACAGGACTTTACGAGCAGTACTTC. Translated: CASSRGTGLYEQYF.